Following are 2 T cell receptor beta chains from one sample sequenced in a study of CD8+ T cells in alopecia areata. Reverse transcribed after extraction, RNA yielded cDNA as the sequencing template. The protocol was immunoSEQ multiplex PCR, while the TCRdb copy is restricted to in-frame clones and leaves out a portion. The sample lists under 250,000 clones, approximately 60% occurring once. Sequencing used CD8+ T cells sorted from blood. All receptors derive from a human donor in good health.

This clone was detected only a few times. The gene calls are TRBV11-2 and TRBJ2-1; D perhaps matches TRBD2 (7 bases). Between the trimmed V and J ends, which lost 5 bases and 5 bases, there was a span of 25 bases. This CDR3 is built from 18 residues. CDR1 is SGHAT, CDR2 FQNNGV, per germline. The CDR3 protein is CASSPSGRWRGQHNEQFF. CDR3 nucleotide sequence: TGTGCCAGCAGCCCCTCCGGCCGATGGCGGGGGCAACACAATGAGCAGTTCTTC.

The chain's CDR3 is CASSARLGADTEAFF. DNA of the CDR3: TGTGCCAGCAGTGCCAGACTGGGGGCCGACACTGAAGCTTTCTTT. This sequence joins TRBV25-1 and TRBJ1-1, with a possible D match to TRBD1 (6 bases). The CDR3 is 15 amino acids. V dropped 4 bases and J dropped 3 bases, with 15 bases sitting between them. Germline CDR1 and CDR2: MGHDK and SYGVNS.